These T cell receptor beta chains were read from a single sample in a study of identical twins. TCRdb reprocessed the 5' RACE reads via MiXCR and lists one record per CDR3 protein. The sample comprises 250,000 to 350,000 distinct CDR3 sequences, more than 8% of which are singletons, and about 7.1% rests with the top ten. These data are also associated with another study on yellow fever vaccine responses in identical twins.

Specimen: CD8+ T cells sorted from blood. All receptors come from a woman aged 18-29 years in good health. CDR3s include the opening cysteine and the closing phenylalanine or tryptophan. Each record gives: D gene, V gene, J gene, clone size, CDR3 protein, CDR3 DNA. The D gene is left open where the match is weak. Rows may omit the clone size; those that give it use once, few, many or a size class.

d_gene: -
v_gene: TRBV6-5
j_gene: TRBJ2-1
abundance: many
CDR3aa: CASSYSGGSYNEQFF
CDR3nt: TGTGCCAGCAGTTACTCAGGGGGTTCCTACAATGAGCAGTTCTTC

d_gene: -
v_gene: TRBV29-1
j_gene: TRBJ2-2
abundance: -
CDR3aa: CSVVNGGTGELFF
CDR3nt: TGCAGCGTTGTCAACGGAGGCACCGGGGAGCTGTTTTTT

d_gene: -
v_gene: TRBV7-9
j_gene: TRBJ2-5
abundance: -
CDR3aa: CASSEDREETQYF
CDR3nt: TGTGCCAGCAGCGAAGACCGGGAAGAGACCCAGTACTTC

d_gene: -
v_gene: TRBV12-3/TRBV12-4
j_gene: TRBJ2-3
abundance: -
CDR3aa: CASSSLRGPSTDTQYF
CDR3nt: TGTGCCAGCAGTTCGTTGCGGGGGCCTAGCACAGATACGCAGTATTTT

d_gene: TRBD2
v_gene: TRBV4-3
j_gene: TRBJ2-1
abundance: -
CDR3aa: CASSQGPMSAGVYNEQFF
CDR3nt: TGCGCCAGCAGCCAGGGGCCCATGTCCGCGGGAGTATACAATGAGCAGTTCTTC

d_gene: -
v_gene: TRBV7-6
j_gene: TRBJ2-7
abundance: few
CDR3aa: CASSSGDSPYEQYF
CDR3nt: TGTGCCAGCAGCTCCGGTGACAGTCCCTACGAGCAGTACTTC

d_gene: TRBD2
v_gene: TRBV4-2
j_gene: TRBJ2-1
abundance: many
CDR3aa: CASSQGLAEFNEQFF
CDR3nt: TGTGCCAGCAGCCAGGGACTAGCGGAATTCAATGAGCAGTTCTTC

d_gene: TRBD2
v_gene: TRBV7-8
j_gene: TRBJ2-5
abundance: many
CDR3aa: CASSLLAGGWETQYF
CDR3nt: TGTGCCAGCAGCTTGCTAGCGGGAGGTTGGGAGACCCAGTACTTC

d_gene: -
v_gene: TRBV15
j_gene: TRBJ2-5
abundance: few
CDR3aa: CATSNPNQETQYF
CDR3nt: TGTGCCACCAGCAACCCCAACCAAGAGACCCAGTACTTC

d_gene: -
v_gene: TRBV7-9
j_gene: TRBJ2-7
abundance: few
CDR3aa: CASSLMDTYEQYF
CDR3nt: TGTGCCAGCAGCTTAATGGACACCTACGAGCAGTACTTC

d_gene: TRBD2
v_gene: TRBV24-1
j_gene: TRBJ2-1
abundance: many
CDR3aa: CATSDRDYNNEQFF
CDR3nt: TGTGCCACCAGTGATAGGGACTACAACAATGAGCAGTTCTTC

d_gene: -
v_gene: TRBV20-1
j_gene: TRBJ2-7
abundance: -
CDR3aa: CSADGSDLIPYEQYF
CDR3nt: TGCAGTGCCGACGGGTCGGATCTTATTCCCTACGAGCAGTACTTC

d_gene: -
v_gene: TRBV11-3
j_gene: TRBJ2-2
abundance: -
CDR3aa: CASSSTGGPGELFF
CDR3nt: TGTGCCAGCAGCTCTACAGGAGGTCCCGGGGAGCTGTTTTTT

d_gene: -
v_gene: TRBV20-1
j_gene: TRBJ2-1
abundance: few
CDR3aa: CSASLADSSSYNEQFF
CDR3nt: TGCAGTGCTAGCCTAGCGGACAGTAGCTCCTACAATGAGCAGTTCTTC

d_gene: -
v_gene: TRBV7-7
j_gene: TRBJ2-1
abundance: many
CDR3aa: CASSLEGGFYNEQFF
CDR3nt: TGTGCTAGCAGCTTAGAGGGCGGATTCTACAATGAGCAGTTCTTC

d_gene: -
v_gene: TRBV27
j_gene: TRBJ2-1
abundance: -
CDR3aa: CASSLYNPYNEQFF
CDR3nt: TGTGCCAGCAGTTTATATAACCCTTACAATGAGCAGTTCTTC

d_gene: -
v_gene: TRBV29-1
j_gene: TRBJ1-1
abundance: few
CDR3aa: CSVVQVTEAFF
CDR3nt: TGCAGCGTTGTACAGGTTACTGAAGCTTTCTTT

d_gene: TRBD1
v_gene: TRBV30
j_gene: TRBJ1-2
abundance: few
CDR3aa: CAWRDRGNYGYTF
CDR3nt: TGTGCCTGGAGGGACAGGGGAAACTATGGCTACACCTTC

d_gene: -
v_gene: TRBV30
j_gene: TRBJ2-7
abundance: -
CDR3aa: CAWALEGALEQYF
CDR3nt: TGTGCCTGGGCCTTGGAGGGGGCTCTCGAGCAGTACTTC

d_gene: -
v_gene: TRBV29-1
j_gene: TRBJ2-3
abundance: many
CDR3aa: CSVNPGETSTDTQYF
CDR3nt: TGCAGCGTGAACCCTGGAGAGACAAGCACAGATACGCAGTATTTT

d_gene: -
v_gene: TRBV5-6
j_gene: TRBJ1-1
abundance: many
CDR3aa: CASSDGTPSEAFF
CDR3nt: TGTGCCAGCAGCGACGGGACTCCTAGTGAAGCTTTCTTT

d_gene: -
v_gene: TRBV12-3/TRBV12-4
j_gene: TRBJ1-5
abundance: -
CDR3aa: CASSLQWDSNQPQHF
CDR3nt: TGTGCCAGCAGTTTACAATGGGACAGCAATCAGCCCCAGCATTTT

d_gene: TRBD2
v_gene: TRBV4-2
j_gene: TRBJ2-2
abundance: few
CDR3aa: CASSQGLAGGYTGELFF
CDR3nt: TGTGCCAGCAGCCAAGGACTAGCGGGGGGGTACACCGGGGAGCTGTTTTTT

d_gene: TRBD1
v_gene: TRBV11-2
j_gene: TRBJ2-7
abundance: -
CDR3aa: CASSGTGYTYEQYF
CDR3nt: TGTGCCAGCAGCGGGACAGGGTACACCTACGAGCAGTACTTC

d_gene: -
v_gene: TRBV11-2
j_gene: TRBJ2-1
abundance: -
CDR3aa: CASIPAGPVGHHEQFF
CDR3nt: TGTGCCAGCATCCCCGCTGGCCCCGTCGGACACCATGAGCAGTTCTTC

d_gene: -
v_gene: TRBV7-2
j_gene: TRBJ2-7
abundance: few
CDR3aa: CASSLEFGGGYEQYF
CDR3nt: TGTGCCAGCAGCTTAGAATTCGGCGGTGGCTACGAGCAGTACTTC

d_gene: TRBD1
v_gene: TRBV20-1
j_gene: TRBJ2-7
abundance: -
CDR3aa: CSATGQGAYEQYF
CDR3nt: TGCAGTGCTACAGGACAGGGGGCCTACGAGCAGTACTTC

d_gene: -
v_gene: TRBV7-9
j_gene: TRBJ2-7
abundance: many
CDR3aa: CASSEDIYSYEQYF
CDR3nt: TGTGCCAGCAGCGAGGACATTTACTCCTACGAGCAGTACTTC

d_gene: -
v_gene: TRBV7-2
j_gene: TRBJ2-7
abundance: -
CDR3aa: CASSFGLQEGAEQYF
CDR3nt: TGTGCCAGCAGCTTCGGCCTTCAGGAGGGTGCCGAGCAGTACTTC

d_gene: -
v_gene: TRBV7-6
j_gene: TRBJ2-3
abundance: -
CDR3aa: CASSRVGGTDTQYF
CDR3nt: TGTGCCAGCAGCCGCGTTGGGGGCACAGATACGCAGTATTTT

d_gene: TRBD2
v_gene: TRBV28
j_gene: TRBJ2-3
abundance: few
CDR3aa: CASSFRTSGGYADTQYF
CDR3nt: TGTGCCAGCAGTTTTAGGACTAGCGGGGGGTATGCAGATACGCAGTATTTT

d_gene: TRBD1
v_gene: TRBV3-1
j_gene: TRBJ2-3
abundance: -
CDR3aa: CASTKGQGHTDTQYF
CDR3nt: TGTGCCAGCACCAAAGGACAGGGACACACAGATACGCAGTATTTT

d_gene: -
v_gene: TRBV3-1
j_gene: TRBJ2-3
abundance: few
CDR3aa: CASSQEIGEVFTDTQYF
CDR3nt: TGTGCCAGCAGCCAAGAGATAGGCGAGGTGTTCACAGATACGCAGTATTTT

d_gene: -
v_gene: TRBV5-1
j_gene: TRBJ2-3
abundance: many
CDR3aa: CASSSPLRQSTDTQYF
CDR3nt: TGCGCCAGCAGCTCTCCATTGCGACAAAGCACAGATACGCAGTATTTT

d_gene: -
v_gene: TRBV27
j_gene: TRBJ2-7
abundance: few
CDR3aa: CASTPSGLGHHEQYF
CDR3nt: TGTGCCAGCACCCCCTCGGGCCTCGGACATCACGAGCAGTACTTC

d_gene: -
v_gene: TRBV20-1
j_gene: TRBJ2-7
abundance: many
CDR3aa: CSARGSLGYEQYF
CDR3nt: TGCAGTGCTAGAGGCAGCCTGGGTTACGAGCAGTACTTC